This TCR beta chain was captured in a study of response to subunit inactivated influenza vaccine listed by TCRdb under 2018. Background on the whole study: The study used deep quantitative T cell receptor repertoire profiling to track responses to a trivalent subunit inactivated influenza vaccine.

General conclusions and limits of the study: According to the authors, only a limited number of new T cells may be recruited by each seasonal influenza vaccination.

As concerns this clonotype: Its binding antigen is unknown. No base quality information exists; no much larger clone differs at one position.

The CDR1 and CDR2 encoded by the germline V gene (reference sequence) are SEHNR and FQNEAQ. V is shortened by 5 bases, J by 4 bases, and the region joining them spans 21 bases. The CDR3 goes from the cysteine to the phenylalanine over 17 residues. Just the 51-base CDR3 DNA is kept, in frame starting at base 1. Library creation used RT-PCR. Sequencing relied on an Illumina HiSeq 2500. TCRdb reprocessing: public reads trimmed at Q25 with fastp, clones called with MiXCR, in-frame beta chains kept. Rows are unified per CDR3 protein, each entry keeping the most common DNA and genes. The sample table records fewer than 350,000 distinct CDR3 sequences; just over 20% of these occur just once. The ten most abundant clones make up approximately 10% of the sample.

The clonotype originates from a man between 45 and 75 years old who received an inactivated influenza vaccine. Donor details come from another sample of the same person, matched by shared clones. The V and J segments used are TRBV7-9 and TRBJ1-5; a tentative D call is TRBD1 (5 bases match). The sequenced sample was PBMCs from blood, obtained around 22 months after vaccination. The encoded CDR3 is CASSPTGTSYRNQPQHF. The DNA reads TGTGCCAGCAGCCCAACCGGGACGTCTTACAGGAATCAGCCCCAGCATTTT.